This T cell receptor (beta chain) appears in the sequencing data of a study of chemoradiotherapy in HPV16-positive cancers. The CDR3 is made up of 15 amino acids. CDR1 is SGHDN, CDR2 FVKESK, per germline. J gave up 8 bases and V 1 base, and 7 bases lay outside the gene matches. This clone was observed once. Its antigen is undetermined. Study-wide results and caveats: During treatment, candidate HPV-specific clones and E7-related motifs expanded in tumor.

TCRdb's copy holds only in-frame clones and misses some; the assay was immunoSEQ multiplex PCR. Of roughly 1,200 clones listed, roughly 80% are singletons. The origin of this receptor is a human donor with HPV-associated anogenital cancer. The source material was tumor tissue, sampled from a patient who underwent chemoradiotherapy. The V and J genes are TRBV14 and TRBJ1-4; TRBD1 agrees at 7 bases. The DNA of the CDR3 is TGTGCCAGCAGCCAAGGAGGGACAGTAAGCGAAAAACTGTTTTTT. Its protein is CASSQGGTVSEKLFF.